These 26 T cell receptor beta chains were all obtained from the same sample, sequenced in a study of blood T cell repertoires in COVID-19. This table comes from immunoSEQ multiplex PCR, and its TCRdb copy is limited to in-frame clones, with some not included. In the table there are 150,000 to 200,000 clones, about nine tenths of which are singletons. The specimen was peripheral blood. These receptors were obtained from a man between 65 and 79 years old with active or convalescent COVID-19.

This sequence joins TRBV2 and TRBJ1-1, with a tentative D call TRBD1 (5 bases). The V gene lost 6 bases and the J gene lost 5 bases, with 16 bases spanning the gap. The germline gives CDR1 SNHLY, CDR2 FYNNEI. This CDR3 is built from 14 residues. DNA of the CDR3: TGTGCCAGCAGAGCTAGACAGCCGAGGACTGAAGCTTTCTTT. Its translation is CASRARQPRTEAFF.

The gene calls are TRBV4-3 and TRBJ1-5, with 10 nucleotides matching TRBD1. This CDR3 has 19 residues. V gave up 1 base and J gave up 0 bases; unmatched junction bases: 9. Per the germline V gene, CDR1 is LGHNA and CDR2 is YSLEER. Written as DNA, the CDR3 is TGCGCCAGCAGCCAAGTCGGGGGACAGGGGTTTTATAGCAATCAGCCCCAGCATTTT. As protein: CASSQVGGQGFYSNQPQHF.

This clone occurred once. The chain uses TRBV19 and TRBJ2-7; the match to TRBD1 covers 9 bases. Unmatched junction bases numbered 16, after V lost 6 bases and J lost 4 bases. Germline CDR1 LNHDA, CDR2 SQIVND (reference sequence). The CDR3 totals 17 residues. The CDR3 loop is CASSRTASGTGRYEQYF. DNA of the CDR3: TGTGCCAGTAGCCGTACGGCCTCCGGGACAGGGAGGTACGAGCAGTACTTC.

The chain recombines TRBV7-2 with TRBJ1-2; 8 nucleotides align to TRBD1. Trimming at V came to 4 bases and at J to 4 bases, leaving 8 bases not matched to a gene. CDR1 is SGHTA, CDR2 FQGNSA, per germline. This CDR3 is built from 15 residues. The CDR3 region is CASSSNQGASYGYTF. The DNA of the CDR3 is TGTGCCAGCAGCTCCAACCAGGGGGCGAGCTATGGCTACACCTTC.

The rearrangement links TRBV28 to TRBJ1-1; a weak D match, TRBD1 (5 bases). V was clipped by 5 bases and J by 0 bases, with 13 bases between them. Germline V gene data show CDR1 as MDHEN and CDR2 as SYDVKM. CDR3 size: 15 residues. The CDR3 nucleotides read TGTGCCAGCAGTGTTCTGACGGGGGTGAACACTGAAGCTTTCTTT. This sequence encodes CASSVLTGVNTEAFF.

CDR3 in amino acids: CASSRQGIVSTNEKLFF. The CDR3 nucleotides are TGTGCCAGCAGTAGGCAGGGGATCGTTTCGACTAATGAAAAACTGTTTTTT. This chain links TRBV2 with TRBJ1-4; D perhaps matches TRBD1 (6 bases). The V end was cut by 5 bases, the J end by 2 bases, with 18 bases between. There are 17 residues in the CDR3. Germline loops: CDR1 SNHLY, CDR2 FYNNEI.

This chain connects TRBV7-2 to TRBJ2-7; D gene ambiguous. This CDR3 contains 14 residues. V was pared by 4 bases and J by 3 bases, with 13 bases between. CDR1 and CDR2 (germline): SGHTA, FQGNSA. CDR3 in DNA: TGTGCCAGCAGCTCCGATCGTCCGGGCTACGAGCAGTACTTC. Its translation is CASSSDRPGYEQYF.

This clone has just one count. This CDR3 reads CSVQTGDYGYTF. The DNA for the CDR3 is TGCAGCGTCCAGACGGGGGACTATGGCTACACCTTC. The chain is built from TRBV29-1 and TRBJ1-2, with a possible D match to TRBD1 (5 bases). This CDR3 is 12 amino acids long. CDR1 is SQVTM and CDR2 is ANQGSEA in the germline V gene. V was cut by 6 bases and J by 3 bases, with 11 bases left in between.

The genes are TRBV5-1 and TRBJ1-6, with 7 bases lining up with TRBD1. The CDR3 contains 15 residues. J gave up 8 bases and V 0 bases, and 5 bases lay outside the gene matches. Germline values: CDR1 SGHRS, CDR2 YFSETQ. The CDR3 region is CASSLAGTAHSPLHF. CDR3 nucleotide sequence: TGCGCCAGCAGCTTGGCCGGGACAGCCCATTCACCCCTCCACTTT.

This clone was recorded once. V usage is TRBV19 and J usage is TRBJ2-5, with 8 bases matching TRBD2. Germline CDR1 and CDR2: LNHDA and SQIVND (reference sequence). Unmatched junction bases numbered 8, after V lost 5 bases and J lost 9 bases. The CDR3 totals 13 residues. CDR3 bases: TGTGCCAGTAGTTCCCTCGGGGGGGAGGCCCAGTACTTC. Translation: CASSSLGGEAQYF.

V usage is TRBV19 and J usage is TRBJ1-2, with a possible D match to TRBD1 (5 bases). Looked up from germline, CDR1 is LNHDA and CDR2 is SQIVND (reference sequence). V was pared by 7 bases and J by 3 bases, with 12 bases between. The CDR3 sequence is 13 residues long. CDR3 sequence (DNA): TGTGCCAGTACCCGATGGGGGGACTATGGCTACACCTTC. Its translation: CASTRWGDYGYTF.

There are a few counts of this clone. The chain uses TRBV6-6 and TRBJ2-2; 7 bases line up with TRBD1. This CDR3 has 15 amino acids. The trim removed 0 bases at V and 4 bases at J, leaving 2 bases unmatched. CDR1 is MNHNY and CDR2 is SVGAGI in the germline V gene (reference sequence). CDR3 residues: CASSYSRQGTGELFF. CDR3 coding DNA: TGTGCCAGCAGTTACTCCAGACAGGGCACCGGGGAGCTGTTTTTT.

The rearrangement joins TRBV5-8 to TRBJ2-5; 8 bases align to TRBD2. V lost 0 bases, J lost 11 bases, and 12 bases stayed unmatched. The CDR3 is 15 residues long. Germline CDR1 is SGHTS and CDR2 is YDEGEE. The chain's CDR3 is CASSLAGGVNKRQYF. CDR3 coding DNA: TGTGCCAGCAGCTTGGCCGGGGGGGTGAATAAGCGGCAGTACTTC. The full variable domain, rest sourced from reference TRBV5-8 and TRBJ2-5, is EAGVTQSPTHLIKTRGQQATLRCSPISGHTSVYWYQQALGLGLQFLLWYDEGEERNRGNFPPRFSGRQFPNYSSELNVNALELEDSALYLCASSLAGGVNKRQYFGPGTRLLVL.

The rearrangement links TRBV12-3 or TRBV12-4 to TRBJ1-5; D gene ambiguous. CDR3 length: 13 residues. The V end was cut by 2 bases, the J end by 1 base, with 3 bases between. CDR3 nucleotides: TGTGCCAGCAGTTTACTAAGCAATCAGCCCCAGCATTTT. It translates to CASSLLSNQPQHF.

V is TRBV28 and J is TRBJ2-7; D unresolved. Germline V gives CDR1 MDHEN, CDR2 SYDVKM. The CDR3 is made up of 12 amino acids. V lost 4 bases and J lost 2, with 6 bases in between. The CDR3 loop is CASSSAAYEQYF. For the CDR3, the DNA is TGTGCCAGCAGTTCCGCGGCCTACGAGCAGTACTTC.

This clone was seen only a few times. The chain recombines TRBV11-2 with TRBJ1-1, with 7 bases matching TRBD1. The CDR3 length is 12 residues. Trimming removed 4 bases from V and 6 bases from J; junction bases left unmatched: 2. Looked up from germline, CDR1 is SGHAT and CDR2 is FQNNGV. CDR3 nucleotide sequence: TGTGCCAGCAGCTGGGGACAGTCTGAAGCTTTCTTT. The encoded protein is CASSWGQSEAFF.

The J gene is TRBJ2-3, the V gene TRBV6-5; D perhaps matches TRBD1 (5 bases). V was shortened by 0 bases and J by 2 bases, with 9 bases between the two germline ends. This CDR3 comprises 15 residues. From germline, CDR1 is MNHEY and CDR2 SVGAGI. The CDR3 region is CASSYSIGATDTQYF. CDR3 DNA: TGTGCCAGCAGTTACTCGATAGGGGCCACAGATACGCAGTATTTT.

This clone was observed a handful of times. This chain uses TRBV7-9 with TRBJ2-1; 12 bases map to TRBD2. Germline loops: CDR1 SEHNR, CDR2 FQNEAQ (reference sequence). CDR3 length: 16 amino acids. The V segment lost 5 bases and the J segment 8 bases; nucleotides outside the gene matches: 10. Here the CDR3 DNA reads TGTGCCAGCAGCCCAAGACTAGCGGGAGTGATCGATGAGCAGTTCTTC. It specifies CASSPRLAGVIDEQFF.

CDR3 coding DNA: TGCGCCAGCAGCTTGAGGGGCCTCCAGGATGGCTACACCTTC. Amino acids: CASSLRGLQDGYTF. The rearrangement links TRBV5-1 to TRBJ1-2, with a weak D call TRBD1 (5 bases). The CDR3 is made up of 14 amino acids. The germline CDR1 and CDR2 sequences are SGHRS and YFSETQ. Trimming removed 1 base from V and 6 bases from J, with 13 bases in between.

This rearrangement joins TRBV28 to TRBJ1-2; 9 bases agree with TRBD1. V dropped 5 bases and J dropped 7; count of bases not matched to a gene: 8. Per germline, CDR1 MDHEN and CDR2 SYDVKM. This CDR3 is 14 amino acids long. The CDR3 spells CASSPQNRGRGYTF. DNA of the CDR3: TGTGCCAGCAGTCCGCAAAACAGGGGGCGTGGCTACACCTTC.

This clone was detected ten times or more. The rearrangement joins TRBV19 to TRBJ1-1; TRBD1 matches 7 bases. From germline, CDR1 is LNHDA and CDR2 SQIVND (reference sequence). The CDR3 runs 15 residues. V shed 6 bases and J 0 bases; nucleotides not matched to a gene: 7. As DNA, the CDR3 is TGTGCCAGTAGGAAACTGGGACAGTTGAACACTGAAGCTTTCTTT. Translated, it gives CASRKLGQLNTEAFF.

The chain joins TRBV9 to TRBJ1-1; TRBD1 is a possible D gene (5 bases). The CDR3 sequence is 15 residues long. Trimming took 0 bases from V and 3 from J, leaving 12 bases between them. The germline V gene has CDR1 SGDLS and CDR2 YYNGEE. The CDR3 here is CASSVAGGGDTEAFF. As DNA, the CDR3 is TGTGCCAGCAGCGTAGCCGGGGGAGGGGACACTGAAGCTTTCTTT. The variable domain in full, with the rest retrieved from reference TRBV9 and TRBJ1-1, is DSGVTQTPKHLITATGQRVTLRCSPRSGDLSVYWYQQSLDQGLQFLIQYYNGEERAKGNILERFSAQQFPDLHSELNLSSLELGDSALYFCASSVAGGGDTEAFFGQGTRLTVV.

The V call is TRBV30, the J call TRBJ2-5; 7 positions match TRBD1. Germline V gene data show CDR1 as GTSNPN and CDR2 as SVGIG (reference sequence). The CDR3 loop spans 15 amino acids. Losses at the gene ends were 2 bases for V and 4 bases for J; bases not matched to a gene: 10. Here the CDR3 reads CAWSFLDRDLETQYF. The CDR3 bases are TGTGCCTGGAGTTTCCTAGACAGGGACCTAGAGACCCAGTACTTC.

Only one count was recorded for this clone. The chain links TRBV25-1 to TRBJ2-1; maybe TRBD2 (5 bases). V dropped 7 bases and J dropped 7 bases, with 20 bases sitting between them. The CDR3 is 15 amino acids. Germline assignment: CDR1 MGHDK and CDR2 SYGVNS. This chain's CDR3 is CASIGRGLGRNEQFF. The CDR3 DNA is TGTGCCAGCATAGGCCGGGGTCTCGGCCGAAATGAGCAGTTCTTC.

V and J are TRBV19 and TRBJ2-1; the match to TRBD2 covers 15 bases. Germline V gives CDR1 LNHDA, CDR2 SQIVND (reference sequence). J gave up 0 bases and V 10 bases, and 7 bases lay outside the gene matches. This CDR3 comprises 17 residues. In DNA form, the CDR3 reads TGTGCCACCCTGGGACTAGCGGGGGGTAGCTCCTACAATGAGCAGTTCTTC. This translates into CATLGLAGGSSYNEQFF. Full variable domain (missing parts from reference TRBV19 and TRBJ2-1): DGGITQSPKYLFRKEGQNVTLSCEQNLNHDAMYWYRQDPGQGLRLIYYSQIVNDFQKGDIAEGYSVSREKKESFPLTVTSAQKNPTAFYLCATLGLAGGSSYNEQFFGPGTRLTVL.

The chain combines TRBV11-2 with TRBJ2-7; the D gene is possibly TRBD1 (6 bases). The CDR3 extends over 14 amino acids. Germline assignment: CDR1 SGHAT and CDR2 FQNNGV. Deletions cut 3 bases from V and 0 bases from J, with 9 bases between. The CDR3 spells CASSLDRYSYEQYF. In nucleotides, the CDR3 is TGTGCCAGCAGCTTGGACAGATACTCCTACGAGCAGTACTTC. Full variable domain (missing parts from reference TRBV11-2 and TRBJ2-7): EAGVAQSPRYKIIEKRQSVAFWCNPISGHATLYWYQQILGQGPKLLIQFQNNGVVDDSQLPKDRFSAERLKGVDSTLKIQPAKLEDSAVYLCASSLDRYSYEQYFGPGTRLTVT.